This T cell receptor beta chain came from a study of human T cells and chemical hapten exposure. General study results and limits: Expanded TCRs clustered into significantly more large CDR3 similarity groups than controls, the analysis revealed.

This clonotype came up a few times. Its antigen is currently unknown. Germline values: CDR1 DFQATT, CDR2 SNEGSKA (reference sequence). CDR3 length: 11 amino acids. Deletions cut 4 bases from V and 3 bases from J, with 7 bases between. A single record per CDR3 protein comes from TCRdb applying MiXCR to the RACE reads. The repertoire includes about 360,000 distinct CDR3 sequences, 4.8% of them detected once, and about 2.2% sits in the top ten. Time point meaning: patch test 1, 2 weeks after DPC sensitization. Treatment noted: therapeutic diphenylcyclopropenone sensitization with weekly scalp DPC. Material: whole blood, obtained in connection with sensitization to the hapten diphenylcyclopropenone (DPC). The source of this sequence is a woman aged 45-65 years with alopecia areata. Some clones in this sample may be carry-over from other donors' samples. The chain joins TRBV20-1 to TRBJ2-7; D might be TRBD2 (6 bases). The CDR3: CSATSDYEQYF. The DNA of the CDR3 is TGCAGTGCTACTAGCGACTACGAGCAGTACTTC.